This TCR beta chain emerged from a study of blood T cell repertoires in COVID-19. Study in general: Sites in the United States, Italy and Spain provided acute and convalescent COVID-19 samples. In each case, the material was cDNA or gDNA derived from T cells, B-cell-depleted T cells, or PBMCs.

This clone was detected a few times. Participants spanned ages about 18 to 100 years and resided in 20 to 30 US areas. Original methodology: Nucleated cell counts were estimated from reference gene primer amplification. The repertoire was sequenced with immunoSEQ multiplex PCR; TCRdb's copy has only in-frame clones and lacks some. V, J and clone size are taken as reported in that table, and D and trimming were inferred from the DNA itself. The table records 250,000 or so clones, 90% of them present only once. V shed 4 bases, J shed 9 bases, and the junction held 11 bases outside the gene matches. From germline, CDR1 is SGHRS and CDR2 YFSETQ. The CDR3 has 15 residues.

The receptor was derived from a woman in her twenties or thirties with acute COVID-19. The sequenced sample was PBMCs or T cells enriched from blood (not recorded which). This chain connects TRBV5-1 to TRBJ2-1; 9 nucleotides line up with TRBD2. CDR3 in amino acids: CASSAVVAGDGEQFF. The CDR3 region has the DNA TGCGCCAGCAGCGCGGTGGTAGCGGGAGACGGTGAGCAGTTCTTC.